This TCR beta chain was captured in a study of blood T cell repertoires in COVID-19. V gave up 4 bases and J gave up 2 bases; unmatched junction bases: 3. Germline CDR1 and CDR2: SGHNT and YYREEE (reference sequence). The CDR3 is 14 residues long. Original methodology: By means of reference gene primer amplification, nucleated cell counts were estimated. Sequencing was performed with immunoSEQ multiplex PCR; in TCRdb, only in-frame clones are kept and a portion is missing. For V, J and clone size, that table is used; D and trimming come from the DNA. The data hold roughly 220,000 clones, with over 70% observed a single time.

The sequenced sample consisted of peripheral blood. V is TRBV5-4 and J is TRBJ2-5, with 9 nucleotides matching TRBD1. The receptor was isolated from an older woman with acute or convalescent COVID-19. In DNA, the CDR3 is TGTGCCAGCAGCCTGGACAGGGGACAAGAGACCCAGTACTTC. Its translation: CASSLDRGQETQYF. Looking up the rest from reference TRBV5-4 and TRBJ2-5 gives the full variable domain: ETGVTQSPTHLIKTRGQQVTLRCSSQSGHNTVSWYQQALGQGPQFIFQYYREEENGRGNFPPRFSGLQFPNYSSELNVNALELDDSALYLCASSLDRGQETQYFGPGTRLLVL.